This T cell receptor beta chain came from a study of T cell changes during pregnancy in multiple sclerosis. Profiled with immunoSEQ multiplex PCR; TCRdb holds only in-frame clones, not every one. The repertoire holds some 41,000 clones, under 95% seen once, with roughly 1.5% in the top ten. The CDR3 runs to 17 residues. The V gene lost 0 bases and the J gene lost 1 base, with 13 bases spanning the gap. Per the germline V gene, CDR1 is MNHEY and CDR2 is SMNVEV (reference sequence). V and J are TRBV27 and TRBJ1-5, with a possible D match to TRBD1 (5 bases). The clonotype was recovered from a female donor with multiple sclerosis, enrolled in a pregnancy study. The sequenced sample consisted of PBMCs (not recorded whether the cells were cultured). CDR3 nucleotide sequence: TGTGCCAGCAGTTTATCGGCCCCCTCAGGGAGCAATCAGCCCCAGCATTTT. Translated: CASSLSAPSGSNQPQHF.